The clone carrying this TCR beta chain was counted between two and nine times. Its antigen is as yet unknown. Trimming took 3 bases from V and 5 from J; bases not matched to a gene: 6. This CDR3 spans 15 amino acids. Germline CDR1 and CDR2: MDHEN and SYDVKM. The data were taken from a study of cytomegalovirus exposure and HLA in healthy donors. Across the study: Genetic ancestry analysis placed about 76% of the 398 donors that were genotyped in the Caucasian-associated cluster. Study conclusions and caveats: Accurate predictions that matched the HLA-A and HLA-B alleles of most subjects were reportedly made from TCR beta sequences.

Primers included in the PCR were 60 Vbeta and 13 Jbeta primers. Clones were read by immunoSEQ multiplex PCR, and TCRdb kept only the in-frame ones, dropping some. The top ten hold under 3.5% of the sample, which has over 150,000 clones, about two thirds seen once. The source material was PBMCs. The sequence came from a young woman in good health and CMV-seronegative. The chain joins TRBV28 to TRBJ1-5; 8 bases are a match to TRBD1. The CDR3 sequence: CASSFPDREYQPQHF. DNA of the CDR3: TGTGCCAGCAGTTTCCCGGACAGGGAGTATCAGCCCCAGCATTTT.